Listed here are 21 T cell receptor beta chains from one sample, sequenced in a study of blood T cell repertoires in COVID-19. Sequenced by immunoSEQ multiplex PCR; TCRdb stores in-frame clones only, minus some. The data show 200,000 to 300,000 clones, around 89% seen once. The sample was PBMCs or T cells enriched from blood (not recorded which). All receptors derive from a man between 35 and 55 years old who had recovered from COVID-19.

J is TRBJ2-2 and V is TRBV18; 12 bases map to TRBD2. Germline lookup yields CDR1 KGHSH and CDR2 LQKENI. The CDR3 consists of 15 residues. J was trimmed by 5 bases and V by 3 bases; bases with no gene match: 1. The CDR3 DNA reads TGTGCCAGCTCACCGGGACTAGCGGGTACCGGGGAGCTGTTTTTT. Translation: CASSPGLAGTGELFF.

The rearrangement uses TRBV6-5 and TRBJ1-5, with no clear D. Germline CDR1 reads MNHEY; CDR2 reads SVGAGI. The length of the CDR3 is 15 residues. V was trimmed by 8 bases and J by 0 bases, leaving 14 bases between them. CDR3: CASFKGSDSNQPQHF. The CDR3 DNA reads TGTGCCAGCTTCAAAGGGAGCGATAGCAATCAGCCCCAGCATTTT.

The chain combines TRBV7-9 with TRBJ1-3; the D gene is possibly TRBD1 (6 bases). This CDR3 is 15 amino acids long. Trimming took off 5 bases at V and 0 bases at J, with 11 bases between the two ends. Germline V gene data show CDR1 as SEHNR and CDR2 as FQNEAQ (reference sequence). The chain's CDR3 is CASSPTGNSGNTIYF. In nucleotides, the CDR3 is TGTGCCAGCAGCCCGACAGGAAACTCTGGAAACACCATATATTTT.

The CDR3 DNA follows: TGTGCCAGCAGTAGACGACAGGAGGCCAAAAACATTCAGTACTTC. Protein sequence: CASSRRQEAKNIQYF. This rearrangement joins TRBV6-5 to TRBJ2-4; TRBD1 might be the D (6 bases). V lost 5 bases and J lost 1, with 12 bases in between. The CDR3 contains 15 residues. The germline V gene has CDR1 MNHEY and CDR2 SVGAGI.

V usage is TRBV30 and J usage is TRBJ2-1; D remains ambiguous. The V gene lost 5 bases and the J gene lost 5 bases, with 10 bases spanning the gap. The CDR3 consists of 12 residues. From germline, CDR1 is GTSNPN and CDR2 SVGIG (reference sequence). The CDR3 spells CAWDSNHNEQFF. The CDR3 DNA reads TGTGCCTGGGACTCTAACCACAATGAGCAGTTCTTC.

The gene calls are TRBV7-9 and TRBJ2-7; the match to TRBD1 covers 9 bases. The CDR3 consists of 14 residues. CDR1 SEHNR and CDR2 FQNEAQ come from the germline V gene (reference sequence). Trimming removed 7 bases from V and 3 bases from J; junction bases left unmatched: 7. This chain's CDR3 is CASNPTGGYYEQYF. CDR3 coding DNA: TGTGCCAGCAATCCTACAGGGGGCTACTACGAGCAGTACTTC.

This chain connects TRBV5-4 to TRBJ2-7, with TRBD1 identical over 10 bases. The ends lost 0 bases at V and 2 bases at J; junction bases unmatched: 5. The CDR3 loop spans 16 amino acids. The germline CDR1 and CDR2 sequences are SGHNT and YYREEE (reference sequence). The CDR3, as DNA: TGTGCCAGCAGCTTGGGGGACAGGGGCAGGACCTACGAGCAGTACTTC. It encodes CASSLGDRGRTYEQYF.

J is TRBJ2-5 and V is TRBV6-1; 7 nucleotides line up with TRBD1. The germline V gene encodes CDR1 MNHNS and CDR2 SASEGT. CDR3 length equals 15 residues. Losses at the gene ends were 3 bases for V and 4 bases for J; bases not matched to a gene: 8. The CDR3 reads CASSDTGAWGETQYF. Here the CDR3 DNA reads TGTGCCAGCAGTGACACAGGGGCTTGGGGAGAGACCCAGTACTTC.

DNA for the CDR3: TGCGCCAGCAGCCAGGGGGGGATACCCGGGTTAGTTAACTATGGCTACACCTTC. It specifies CASSQGGIPGLVNYGYTF. J is TRBJ1-2 and V is TRBV4-3, with D perhaps matching TRBD1 (5 bases). The CDR3 is made up of 18 amino acids. Germline V gene data show CDR1 as LGHNA and CDR2 as YSLEER. Between the trimmed V and J ends, which lost 3 bases and 1 base, there was a span of 21 bases.

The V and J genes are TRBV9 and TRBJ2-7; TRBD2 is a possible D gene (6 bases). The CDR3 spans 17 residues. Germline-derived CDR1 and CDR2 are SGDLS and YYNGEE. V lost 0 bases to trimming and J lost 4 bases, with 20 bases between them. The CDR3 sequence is CASSVVVWGVSRYEQYF. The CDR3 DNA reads TGTGCCAGCAGCGTAGTAGTTTGGGGGGTTTCCCGATACGAGCAGTACTTC.

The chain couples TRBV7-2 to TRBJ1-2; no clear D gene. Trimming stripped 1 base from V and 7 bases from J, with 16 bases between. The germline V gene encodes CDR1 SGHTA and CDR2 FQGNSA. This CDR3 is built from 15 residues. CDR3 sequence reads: CASSLDPGILGGYTF. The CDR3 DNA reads TGTGCCAGCAGCTTAGATCCGGGGATCTTAGGTGGCTACACCTTC.

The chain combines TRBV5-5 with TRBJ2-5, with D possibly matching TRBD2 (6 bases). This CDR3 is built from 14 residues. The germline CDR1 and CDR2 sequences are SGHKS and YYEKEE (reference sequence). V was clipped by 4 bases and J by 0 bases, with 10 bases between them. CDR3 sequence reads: CASSPGGYQETQYF. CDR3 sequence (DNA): TGTGCCAGCAGCCCCGGAGGGTACCAAGAGACCCAGTACTTC.

As DNA, the CDR3 is TGTGCCAGCAGCTTAAAGTGGGGCGAAACGAACACTGAAGCTTTCTTT. This translates into CASSLKWGETNTEAFF. The gene calls are TRBV11-2 and TRBJ1-1; D is possibly TRBD1 (5 bases). V lost 2 bases to trimming and J lost 1 base, with 14 bases between them. The CDR3 totals 16 residues. The germline CDR1 and CDR2 sequences are SGHAT and FQNNGV.

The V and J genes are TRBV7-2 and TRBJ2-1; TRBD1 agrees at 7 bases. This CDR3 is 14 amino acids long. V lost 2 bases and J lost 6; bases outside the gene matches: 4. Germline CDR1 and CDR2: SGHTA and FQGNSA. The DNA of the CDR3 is TGTGCCAGCAGCTTAAAAACAGGGGCCAATGAGCAGTTCTTC. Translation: CASSLKTGANEQFF.

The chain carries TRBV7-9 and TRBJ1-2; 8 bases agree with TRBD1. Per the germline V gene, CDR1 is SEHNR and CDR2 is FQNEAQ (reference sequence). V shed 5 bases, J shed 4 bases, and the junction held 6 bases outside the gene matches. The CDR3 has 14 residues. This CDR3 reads CASSRGGTGYGYTF. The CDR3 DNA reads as TGTGCCAGCAGCCGAGGGGGGACAGGCTATGGCTACACCTTC.

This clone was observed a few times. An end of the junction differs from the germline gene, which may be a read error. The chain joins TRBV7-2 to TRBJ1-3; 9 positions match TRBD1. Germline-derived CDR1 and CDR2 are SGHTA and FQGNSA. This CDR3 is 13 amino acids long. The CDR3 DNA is TGTGCCAGCAGCTCGCAGCCGGGACAGGGACATGGTTTT. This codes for CASSSQPGQGHGF.

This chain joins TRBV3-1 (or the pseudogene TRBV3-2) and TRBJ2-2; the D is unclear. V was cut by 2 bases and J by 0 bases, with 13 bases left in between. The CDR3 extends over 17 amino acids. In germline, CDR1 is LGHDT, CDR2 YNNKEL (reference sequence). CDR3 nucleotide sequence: TGTGCCAGCAGCCAACGCATTCAACTGACGAACACCGGGGAGCTGTTTTTT. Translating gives CASSQRIQLTNTGELFF.

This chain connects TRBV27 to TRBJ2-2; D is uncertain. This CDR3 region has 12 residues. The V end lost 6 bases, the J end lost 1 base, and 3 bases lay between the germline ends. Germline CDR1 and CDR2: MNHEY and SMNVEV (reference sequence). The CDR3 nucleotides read TGTGCCAGCAGCCGGAACACCGGGGAGCTGTTTTTT. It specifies CASSRNTGELFF.

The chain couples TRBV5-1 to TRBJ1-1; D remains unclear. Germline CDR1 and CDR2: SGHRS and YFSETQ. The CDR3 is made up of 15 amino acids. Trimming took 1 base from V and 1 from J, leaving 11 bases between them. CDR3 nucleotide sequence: TGCGCCAGCAGCTTGATCGGGGATTGGAACACTGAAGCTTTCTTT. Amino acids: CASSLIGDWNTEAFF.

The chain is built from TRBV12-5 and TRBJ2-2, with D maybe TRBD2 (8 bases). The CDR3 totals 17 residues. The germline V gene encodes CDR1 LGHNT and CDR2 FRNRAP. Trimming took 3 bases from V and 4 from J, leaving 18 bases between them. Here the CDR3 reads CASGFGGGAGGTGELFF. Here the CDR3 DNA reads TGTGCTAGTGGTTTCGGAGGGGGCGCGGGGGGCACCGGGGAGCTGTTTTTT.

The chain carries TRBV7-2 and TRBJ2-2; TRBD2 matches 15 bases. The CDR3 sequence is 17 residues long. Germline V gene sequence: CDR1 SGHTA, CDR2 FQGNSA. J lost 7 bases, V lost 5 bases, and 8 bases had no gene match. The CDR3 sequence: CASSRWTSGRVSGELFF. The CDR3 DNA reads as TGTGCCAGCAGCCGCTGGACTAGCGGGAGGGTTAGCGGGGAGCTGTTTTTT.